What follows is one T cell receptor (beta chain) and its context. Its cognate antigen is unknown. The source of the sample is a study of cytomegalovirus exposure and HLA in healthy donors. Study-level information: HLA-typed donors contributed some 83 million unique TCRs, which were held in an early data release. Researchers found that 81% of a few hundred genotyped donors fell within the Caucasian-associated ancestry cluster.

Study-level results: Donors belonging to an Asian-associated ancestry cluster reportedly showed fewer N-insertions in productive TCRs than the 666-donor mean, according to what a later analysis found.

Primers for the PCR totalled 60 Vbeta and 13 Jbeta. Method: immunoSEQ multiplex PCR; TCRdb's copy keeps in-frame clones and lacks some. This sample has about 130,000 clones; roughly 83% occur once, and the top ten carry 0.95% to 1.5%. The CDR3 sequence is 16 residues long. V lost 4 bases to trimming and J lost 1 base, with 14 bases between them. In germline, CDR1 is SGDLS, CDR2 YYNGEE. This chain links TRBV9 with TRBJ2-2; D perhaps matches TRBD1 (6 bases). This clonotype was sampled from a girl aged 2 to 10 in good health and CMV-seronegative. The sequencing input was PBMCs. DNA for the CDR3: TGTGCCAGCAGCTCAAATCCGGGACAGAACACCGGGGAGCTGTTTTTT. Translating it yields CASSSNPGQNTGELFF.